This TCR beta chain was found in a study of T-cell memory formation after mild COVID-19. Study-level information: Largely donor-specific TCR clusters were found. General study results and limits: Contracting clones localized mainly to CM and EM when CD4+ and mainly to EMRA when CD8+. Researchers could not confirm that second-wave clones peaking on day 37 targeted SARS-CoV-2.

The germline V gene has CDR1 DFQATT and CDR2 SNEGSKA (reference sequence). CDR3 length: 13 amino acids. V lost 5 bases to trimming and J lost 8 bases, with 17 bases between them. Via MiXCR, TCRdb re-called the 5' RACE reads, giving one row per CDR3 protein. The table has some 290,000 distinct CDR3 sequences, about 17% seen once. Points on this clonotype: The antigen remains unidentified.

J is TRBJ2-3 and V is TRBV20-1; tentatively, D is TRBD2 (5 bases). Sequenced material: PBMCs or a T cell subset sorted from them (not recorded which). The TCR sequence derives from a man aged 18 to 29 who had mild COVID-19 (a few samples of this study predate the infection). Cell type and time point are not known. In nucleotides, the CDR3 is TGCAGTGCTGGCCCCCCCGGTCGGGGTACGCAGTATTTT. Its translation: CSAGPPGRGTQYF.